This entry concerns a single T cell receptor (beta chain). Authors' data handling: Researchers report that nucleated cell counts were estimated from reference gene primer amplification. TCRdb's table, derived via immunoSEQ multiplex PCR, lists solely in-frame clones and lacks some. The V and J calls and clone size are taken from that table; D and trimming were inferred from the DNA. Of 60,000 to 80,000 clones listed, over 85% are singletons. This specimen comes from a study of blood T cell repertoires in COVID-19. Turning to the study itself: Specimens from acute and convalescent COVID-19 originated in the United States, Italy and Spain. In each case, the material was cDNA or gDNA derived from T cells, B-cell-depleted T cells, or PBMCs.

The CDR3 length is 15 residues. Trimming stripped 1 base from V and 5 bases from J, with 15 bases between. The germline V gene encodes CDR1 SGHRS and CDR2 YFSETQ. The source is a human donor in a cohort sampled during active COVID-19. Sequencing was carried out using peripheral blood. The V call is TRBV5-1, the J call TRBJ2-5; D gene ambiguous. CDR3 nucleotide sequence: TGCGCCAGCAGCTTGTTCGGCCTCAACGGGGAGACCCAGTACTTC. This translates into CASSLFGLNGETQYF.